The clone carrying this TCR beta chain was seen many times. The antigen is not known. The data were obtained in a study of T cells in Graves' hyperthyroidism and ophthalmopathy. On the study more broadly: It was at initial diagnosis, before any treatment, that peripheral blood was collected.

RNA transcripts gave rise to amplified TCR beta CDR3 regions. With the HTBI primer set, the TCR CDR3 went through a first round of RT-PCR. TCRdb reprocessed the multiplex PCR reads with MiXCR, giving one entry per CDR3 protein. The repertoire has about 350,000 distinct CDR3 sequences, around 15% of them found once; the top ten carry approximately 35%. Findings of the study overall: Blood also held most thyroid clonotypes expanded beyond 0.001. Ophthalmopathy onset followed model prediction by a median about seven months.

Germline V lookup: CDR1 KGHDR, CDR2 SFDVKD. The CDR3 runs to 16 residues. Trimming took 3 bases from V and 1 from J, leaving 11 bases between them. The diagnoses drew upon clinical symptoms, serum thyroxine and TRAb, thyroid ultrasound and orbital computed tomography. This rearrangement joins TRBV24-1 to TRBJ2-2, with D tentatively TRBD1 (5 bases). Sample: blood. The sequence was obtained from a woman aged 35 to 49 with Graves' ophthalmopathy. CDR3 in amino acids: CATSDTRQMNTGELFF. As DNA, the CDR3 is TGTGCCACCAGTGATACACGACAGATGAACACCGGGGAGCTGTTTTTT.